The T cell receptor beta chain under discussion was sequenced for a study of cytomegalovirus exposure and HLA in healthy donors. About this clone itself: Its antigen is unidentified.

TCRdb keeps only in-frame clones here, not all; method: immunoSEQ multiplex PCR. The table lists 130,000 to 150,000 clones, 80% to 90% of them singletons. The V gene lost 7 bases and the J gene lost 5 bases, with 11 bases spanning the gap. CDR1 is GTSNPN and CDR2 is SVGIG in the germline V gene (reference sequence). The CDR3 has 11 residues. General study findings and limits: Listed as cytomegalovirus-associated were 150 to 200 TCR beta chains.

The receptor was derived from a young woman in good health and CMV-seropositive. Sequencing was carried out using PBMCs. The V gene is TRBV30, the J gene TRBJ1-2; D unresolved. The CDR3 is CAYSPGYGYTF. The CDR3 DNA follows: TGTGCCTACTCACCAGGATATGGCTACACCTTC.